This paragraph reports one T cell receptor beta chain. Germline V lookup: CDR1 SGHAT, CDR2 FQNNGV. The length of the CDR3 is 17 residues. Trimming removed 7 bases at V and 1 base at J, with 20 bases between. The data were taken from a study of shared T cell receptors in the human thymus. Libraries were prepared by immunoSEQ multiplex PCR; TCRdb keeps only in-frame clonotypes and omits some of them. The table has under 850,000 clones, roughly 90% seen once. The same sample was also studied in work on human thymus T cells. From that paper: Healthy Finnish infants undergoing corrective surgery for congenital heart defects were the donors. Related studies found that unrelated individuals share highly overlapping thymic repertoires.

Sequenced sample: thymocytes. This TCR was sampled from a boy younger than two with a congenital heart defect. The chain couples TRBV11-2 to TRBJ2-1, with D possibly TRBD2 on 5 matching bases. DNA of the CDR3: TGTGCCAGCACCTTTGACTCCTCCAGGAGGTCCTACAATGAGCAGTTCTTC. Residues: CASTFDSSRRSYNEQFF.